Each of the 5 T cell receptor beta chains below was sequenced from the same sample in a study of T cells expressing NK-cell markers (dated by TCRdb to the early 2020s). The library was built by means of 5' RACE. Sequencing was performed on an Illumina HiSeq 2000. After the reads were reprocessed by TCRdb, one entry was made per CDR3 protein sequence, with no DNA. For this sample, the table gives around 100,000 distinct CDR3 sequences. Of the sample, approximately 17% is held by the ten largest clones. The sample was blood T cells: a sorted CD56 or NKG2C T cell subset, CD4+ or CD8+ T cells, or bulk PBMC T cells (not recorded which). The source of these receptors is a woman aged 18 to 75 in good health.

V usage is TRBV7-2 and J usage is TRBJ2-2; TCRdb returns TRBD2, unconfirmable since there is no DNA. Germline-derived CDR1 and CDR2 are SGHTA and FQGNSA. The CDR3 consists of 15 residues. CDR3 protein: CASSFHVPPTGELFF. Full variable domain (remainder filled in from reference TRBV7-2 and TRBJ2-2): GAGVSQSPSNKVTEKGKDVELRCDPISGHTALYWYRQSLGQGLEFLIYFQGNSAPDKSGLPSDRFSAERTGGSVSTLTIQRTQQEDSAVYLCASSFHVPPTGELFFGEGSRLTVL.

The J gene is TRBJ2-1, the V gene TRBV4-3; TCRdb gives TRBD1 as the D gene, but with no DNA this cannot be confirmed. The CDR3 runs to 15 residues. Germline V CDR1 and CDR2: LGHNA, YSLEER. CDR3 amino acids: CASSPEWTGSYEQFF.

The chain recombines TRBV5-1 with TRBJ1-3. The CDR3 runs 13 residues. Germline V gene sequence: CDR1 SGHRS, CDR2 YFSETQ. The chain's CDR3 is CASSLNSGNTIYF.

The CDR3 here is CASSQELVEGGTYEQYF. The chain is built from TRBV4-3 and TRBJ2-7; TCRdb picks TRBD2, but there is no DNA to check that call. Germline V gene sequence: CDR1 LGHNA, CDR2 YSLEER. CDR3 length equals 17 residues.

This chain links TRBV20-1 with TRBJ2-2. Germline V gene data show CDR1 as DFQATT and CDR2 as SNEGSKA (reference sequence). The CDR3 length is 14 residues. CDR3 sequence reads: CSARDPRLTGELFF.